These 15 T cell receptor beta chains share one sample of origin, sequenced in a study of blood T cell repertoires in COVID-19. Clones were read by immunoSEQ multiplex PCR, and TCRdb kept only the in-frame ones, dropping some. Seen here are 100,000 to 150,000 clones, around 86% observed once, and the top ten hold just under 30%. The sample taken for sequencing was peripheral blood. The receptors come from a woman between 70 and 85 years old with acute or convalescent COVID-19.

This clone is a singleton in its sample. The genes are TRBV30 and TRBJ1-1; no clear D gene. Germline V lookup: CDR1 GTSNPN, CDR2 SVGIG (reference sequence). Trimming shortened V by 7 bases and J by 0 bases, and 12 bases separated the two germline ends. This CDR3 spans 13 amino acids. CDR3: CAFSTNMNTEAFF. Here the CDR3 DNA reads TGTGCCTTCTCGACAAACATGAACACTGAAGCTTTCTTT.

This clone was picked up one time. The rearrangement links TRBV28 to TRBJ1-1; D call uncertain. Germline V lookup: CDR1 MDHEN, CDR2 SYDVKM. The CDR3 loop spans 13 amino acids. The V end was cut by 3 bases, the J end by 5 bases, with 10 bases between. The CDR3 region is CASSFPDRTEAFF. The DNA of the CDR3 is TGTGCCAGCAGTTTCCCCGATAGAACTGAAGCTTTCTTT.

The chain employs TRBV18 and TRBJ2-4, with a possible D match to TRBD1 (5 bases). The V gene lost 3 bases and the J gene lost 7 bases, with 10 bases spanning the gap. The CDR3 sequence is 13 residues long. The germline gives CDR1 KGHSH, CDR2 LQKENI. The CDR3 coding sequence is TGTGCCAGCTCACCCCAGGGAAAGAACATTCAGTACTTC. It translates to CASSPQGKNIQYF.

The V and J genes are TRBV18 and TRBJ1-6; 7 nucleotides agree with TRBD1. CDR1 is KGHSH and CDR2 is LQKENI in the germline V gene. V lost 5 bases and J lost 8; bases outside the gene matches: 3. The CDR3 is 13 residues long. CDR3 in DNA: TGTGCCAGCTCATCAGGGGGAGATTCACCCCTCCACTTT. It translates to CASSSGGDSPLHF.

This CDR3 reads CAISESGSDQPQHF. The CDR3 DNA follows: TGTGCCATCAGTGAGTCCGGTTCCGATCAGCCCCAGCATTTT. This rearrangement joins TRBV10-3 to TRBJ1-5; D remains ambiguous. Trimming removed 0 bases at V and 5 bases at J, with 8 bases between. The CDR3 is 14 residues long. Germline CDR1 reads ENHRY; CDR2 reads SYGVKD.

This sequence joins TRBV19 and TRBJ1-5; D uncertain. V was pared by 3 bases and J by 2 bases, with 11 bases between. The germline V gene has CDR1 LNHDA and CDR2 SQIVND (reference sequence). The CDR3 length is 15 residues. In DNA form, the CDR3 reads TGTGCCAGTAGTATGTGGCTTGCCGGCAATCAGCCCCAGCATTTT. Protein sequence: CASSMWLAGNQPQHF.

The chain has TRBV24-1 and TRBJ2-3; 9 bases are a match to TRBD2. After removal of 2 bases from V and 2 bases from J, the junction contained 7 bases not matched to a gene. This CDR3 has 17 residues. The germline V gene encodes CDR1 KGHDR and CDR2 SFDVKD. CDR3 sequence: CATSDWAGTSTTDTQYF. In DNA, the CDR3 is TGTGCCACCAGTGATTGGGCGGGGACTAGCACCACAGATACGCAGTATTTT.

CDR3 sequence: CASSRGIDQPQHF. In DNA form, the CDR3 reads TGCGCCAGCAGCCGAGGAATTGATCAGCCCCAGCATTTT. The chain combines TRBV4-1 with TRBJ1-5; D call uncertain. Deletions cut 4 bases from V and 5 bases from J, with 9 bases between. This CDR3 has 13 residues. The germline V gene has CDR1 MGHRA and CDR2 YSYEKL.

The rearrangement joins TRBV7-2 to TRBJ1-4, with 8 nucleotides matching TRBD1. V was clipped by 5 bases and J by 8 bases; unmatched bases: 10. The CDR3 has 15 residues. Germline values: CDR1 SGHTA, CDR2 FQGNSA. The CDR3 coding sequence is TGTGCCAGCAGCCAACGGACAGGGCTTTGGGAAAAACTGTTTTTT. Protein product: CASSQRTGLWEKLFF.

This chain uses TRBV13 with TRBJ2-7; D call uncertain. Trimming stripped 5 bases from V and 2 bases from J, with 7 bases between. This CDR3 is built from 12 residues. Germline values: CDR1 PRHDT, CDR2 FYEKMQ (reference sequence). The CDR3 sequence: CASSRQTYEQYF. The CDR3, as DNA: TGTGCCAGCAGCCGACAAACCTACGAGCAGTACTTC.

The CDR3, as DNA: TGCGCCAGCAGTTCCGGGACTAGCGTGGAGACCCAGTACTTC. Protein sequence: CASSSGTSVETQYF. J is TRBJ2-5 and V is TRBV5-1; 10 nucleotides agree with TRBD2. V gave up 5 bases and J gave up 5 bases; unmatched junction bases: 6. CDR3 length: 14 amino acids. Germline lookup yields CDR1 SGHRS and CDR2 YFSETQ.

This clone turned up a few times. The junction departs from the called germline gene at one end, perhaps through a read error. The chain employs TRBV2 and TRBJ1-3; D possibly corresponds to TRBD1 (5 bases). The CDR3 has 16 amino acids. Germline-derived CDR1 and CDR2 are SNHLY and FYNNEI. CDR3 protein: CASREGAGITGNTIYF. The CDR3 coding sequence is TGTGCCAGCAGAGAAGGGGCAGGGATCACTGGAAACACCATATATTTT. Variable domain in full (rest from reference TRBV2 and TRBJ1-3): EPEVTQTPSHQVTQMGQEVILRCVPISNHLYFYWYRQILGQKVEFLVSFYNNEISEKSEIFDDQFSVERPDGSNFTLKIRSTKLEDSAMYFCASREGAGITGNTIYFGEGSWLTVV.

V is TRBV30 and J is TRBJ2-5; the D gene is possibly TRBD2 (7 bases). CDR3 length equals 13 residues. V shed 0 bases and J shed 4 bases, with 9 bases lying between them. The germline gives CDR1 GTSNPN, CDR2 SVGIG (reference sequence). CDR3 nucleotides: TGTGCCTGGAGTGTACGGGGGGCAGAGACCCAGTACTTC. Translated: CAWSVRGAETQYF.

This sequence joins TRBV6-1 and TRBJ1-1, with TRBD1 matching 11 bases. The CDR3 has 18 residues. Germline loops: CDR1 MNHNS, CDR2 SASEGT. After removal of 2 bases from V and 0 bases from J, the junction contained 8 bases not matched to a gene. The CDR3 sequence is CASSEYLGQGVVNTEAFF. The CDR3 DNA sequence: TGTGCCAGCAGTGAATATCTGGGACAGGGGGTAGTGAACACTGAAGCTTTCTTT.

This chain joins TRBV11-2 and TRBJ1-3, with 8 bases aligning to TRBD1. V lost 1 base and J lost 0; bases outside the gene matches: 2. The CDR3 consists of 16 residues. The V gene's germline CDR1 is SGHAT and CDR2 FQNNGV. Here the CDR3 DNA reads TGTGCCAGCAGCTTAGGGGACAGGCGCTCTGGAAACACCATATATTTT. This encodes CASSLGDRRSGNTIYF.